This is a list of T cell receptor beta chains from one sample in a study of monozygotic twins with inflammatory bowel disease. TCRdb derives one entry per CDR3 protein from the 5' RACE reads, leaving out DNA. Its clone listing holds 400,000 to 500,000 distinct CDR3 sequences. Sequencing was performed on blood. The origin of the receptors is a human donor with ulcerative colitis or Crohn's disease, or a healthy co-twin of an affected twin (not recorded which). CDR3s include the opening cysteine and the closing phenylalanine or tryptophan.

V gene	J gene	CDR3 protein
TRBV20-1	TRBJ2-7	CSAGPLAGGPNEQYF
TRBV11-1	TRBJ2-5	CASSLGQATSGSRRETQYF
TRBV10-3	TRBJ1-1	CAISDRAENTEAFF
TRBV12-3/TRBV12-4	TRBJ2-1	CASSQRTARGQFF
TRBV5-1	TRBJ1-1	CASGEGYGGEAFF
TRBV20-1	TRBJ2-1	CSARDPGLAGGPWEQFF
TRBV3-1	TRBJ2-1	CASSQTGQFYNEQFF
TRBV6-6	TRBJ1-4	CASSYQGLREKLFF
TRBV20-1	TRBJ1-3	CSAGQGKGGNTIYF
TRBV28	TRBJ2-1	CASSFGTESGEQFF
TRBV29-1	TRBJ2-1	CSVPDRGSSYNEQFF
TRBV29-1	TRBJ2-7	CSVEEGTSGLYEQYF
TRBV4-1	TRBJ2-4	CASSQARDTKNIQYF
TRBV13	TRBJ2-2	CASSLAGDVTGELFF
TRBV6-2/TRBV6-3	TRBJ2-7	CASSTSLYYEQYF
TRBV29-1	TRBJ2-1	CSAAPVAGVSYEQFF
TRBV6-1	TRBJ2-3	CASSESRGNTDTQYF
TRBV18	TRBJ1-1	CASSPPRGYTEAFF